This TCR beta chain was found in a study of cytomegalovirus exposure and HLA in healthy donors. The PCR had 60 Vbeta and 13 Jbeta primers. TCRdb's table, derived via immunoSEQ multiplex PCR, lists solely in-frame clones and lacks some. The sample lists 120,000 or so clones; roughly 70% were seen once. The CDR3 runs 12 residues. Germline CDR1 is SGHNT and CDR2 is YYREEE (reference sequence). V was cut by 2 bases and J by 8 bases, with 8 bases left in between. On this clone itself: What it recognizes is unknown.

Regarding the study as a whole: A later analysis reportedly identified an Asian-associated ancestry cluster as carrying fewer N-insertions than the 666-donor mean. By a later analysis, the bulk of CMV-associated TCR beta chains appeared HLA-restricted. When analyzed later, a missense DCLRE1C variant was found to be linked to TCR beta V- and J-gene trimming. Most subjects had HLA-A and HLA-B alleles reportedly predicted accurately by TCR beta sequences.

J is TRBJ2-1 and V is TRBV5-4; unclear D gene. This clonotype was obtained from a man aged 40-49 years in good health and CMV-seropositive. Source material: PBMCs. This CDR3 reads CASSFQDYEQFF. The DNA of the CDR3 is TGTGCCAGCAGCTTCCAAGACTATGAGCAGTTCTTC.